Below, one T cell receptor beta chain is given with its context. The entry originates in a study of cytomegalovirus exposure and HLA in healthy donors. V was shortened by 7 bases and J by 4 bases, with 13 bases between the two germline ends. CDR3 size: 13 residues. Germline V gene sequence: CDR1 MDHEN, CDR2 SYDVKM. The PCR ran on 60 Vbeta and 13 Jbeta primers. Assay used: immunoSEQ multiplex PCR; TCRdb lists only in-frame clones, some missing. Of 100,000 to 150,000 clones listed, 60% to 85% were seen once; the top ten hold 6.3%. This chain uses TRBV28 with TRBJ2-5, with D tentatively TRBD2 (6 bases). The TCR comes from a middle-aged woman in good health and CMV-seronegative. Sequenced material: PBMCs. The chain's CDR3 is CASNLGGLETQYF. The CDR3 DNA sequence: TGTGCCAGCAACCTCGGGGGATTAGAGACCCAGTACTTC.